The 19 T cell receptor beta chains below were found in one sample sequenced in a study of T-cell memory formation after mild COVID-19. From the 5' RACE reads, TCRdb called clonotypes with MiXCR, one entry per CDR3 protein. The table shows about 140,000 distinct CDR3 sequences, with roughly 6.2% occurring only once. The sample was PBMCs or a T cell subset sorted from them (not recorded which). The receptors here all came from an adult woman who had mild COVID-19 (a few samples of this study predate the infection). Cell type and time point are not known.

This clonotype appeared many times. The chain recombines TRBV5-1 with TRBJ2-5; D call uncertain. CDR3 length: 14 amino acids. The V end was cut by 4 bases, the J end by 5 bases, with 15 bases between. The germline V gene encodes CDR1 SGHRS and CDR2 YFSETQ. The CDR3 region has the DNA TGCGCCAGCAGCATCAGGAATTTTGAGGAGACCCAGTACTTC. As protein: CASSIRNFEETQYF.

This clonotype was counted only a few times. This CDR3 is CSARDPRAGGLREQFF. CDR3 bases: TGCAGTGCTAGAGACCCTCGAGCGGGGGGGCTTCGGGAGCAGTTCTTC. The J gene is TRBJ2-1, the V gene TRBV20-1; the match to TRBD2 covers 10 bases. The CDR3 has 16 amino acids. Germline CDR1 and CDR2: DFQATT and SNEGSKA (reference sequence). V was pared by 0 bases and J by 10 bases, with 12 bases of the junction left unmatched.

J is TRBJ2-7 and V is TRBV27; possible D gene TRBD1, 6 bases. The germline CDR1 and CDR2 sequences are MNHEY and SMNVEV (reference sequence). Deletions cut 3 bases from V and 3 bases from J, with 12 bases between. This CDR3 region has 14 residues. CDR3 coding DNA: TGTGCCAGCAGTTTGGCAGGGGTCAACTACGAGCAGTACTTC. Protein: CASSLAGVNYEQYF.

The CDR3 spells CSARRYTVATGVYGYTF. The CDR3 DNA reads TGCAGTGCTAGAAGGTACACCGTTGCGACAGGGGTGTATGGCTACACCTTC. V is TRBV20-1 and J is TRBJ1-2, with TRBD1 matching 8 bases. The CDR3 runs 17 residues. Germline loops: CDR1 DFQATT, CDR2 SNEGSKA (reference sequence). With 2 bases clipped from V and 5 bases from J, the junction kept 16 bases outside the gene matches.

In its sample, this clonotype was seen many times. V usage is TRBV11-2 and J usage is TRBJ1-5, with D unresolved. The germline V gene encodes CDR1 SGHAT and CDR2 FQNNGV. Trimming took 4 bases from V and 7 from J, leaving 11 bases between them. The CDR3 spans 13 residues. The CDR3 coding sequence is TGTGCCAGCAGCTCAAACAACGGGCAGCCCCAGCATTTT. It specifies CASSSNNGQPQHF.

This sequence joins TRBV6-1 and TRBJ1-1, with 7 bases lining up with TRBD1. V gave up 3 bases and J gave up 3 bases; unmatched junction bases: 10. The CDR3 is made up of 16 amino acids. Germline lookup yields CDR1 MNHNS and CDR2 SASEGT. DNA for the CDR3: TGTGCCAGCAGTGATCGACAGGGTTGGTCGGACACTGAAGCTTTCTTT. This translates into CASSDRQGWSDTEAFF.

This clonotype was observed many times. The chain combines TRBV6-5 with TRBJ1-4; 8 bases align to TRBD1. V was clipped by 6 bases and J by 4 bases; unmatched bases: 7. CDR1 and CDR2 from the germline V gene are MNHEY and SVGAGI. The CDR3 is made up of 15 amino acids. CDR3 coding DNA: TGTGCCAGCAGCAAGGGGACAGGAAATAATGAAAAACTGTTTTTT. It encodes CASSKGTGNNEKLFF.

There are many counts of this clonotype. V is TRBV3-1 and J is TRBJ2-1, with D maybe TRBD1 (6 bases). The CDR3 covers 14 residues. Germline CDR1 LGHDT, CDR2 YNNKEL (reference sequence). Trimming shortened V by 5 bases and J by 8 bases, and 16 bases separated the two germline ends. This CDR3 reads CASSLSGQPHEQFF. CDR3 in DNA: TGTGCCAGCAGCTTATCTGGACAGCCTCATGAGCAGTTCTTC.

This clonotype was seen repeatedly, ten times or more. The CDR3 DNA reads TGTGCCAGCAGCCCCGGGACAGGAGGCTATGGCTACACCTTC. This translates into CASSPGTGGYGYTF. V gene TRBV7-2 combines with J gene TRBJ1-2; TRBD1 aligns across 8 bases. The CDR3 is 14 residues long. The trim removed 5 bases at V and 4 bases at J, leaving 6 bases unmatched. The germline gives CDR1 SGHTA, CDR2 FQGNSA.

The chain combines TRBV7-2 with TRBJ1-5; D uncertain. This CDR3 spans 17 amino acids. V shed 5 bases and J shed 0 bases, with 17 bases lying between them. Germline V gene lookup returns CDR1 SGHTA and CDR2 FQGNSA. This CDR3 reads CASSPAPTSYSNQPQHF. The CDR3 coding sequence is TGTGCCAGCAGCCCGGCCCCGACATCATATAGCAATCAGCCCCAGCATTTT.

This chain uses TRBV7-9 with TRBJ2-7; 13 positions agree with TRBD2. CDR3 length equals 16 residues. Germline V gene sequence: CDR1 SEHNR, CDR2 FQNEAQ (reference sequence). V was clipped by 6 bases and J by 2 bases; unmatched bases: 7. CDR3 in amino acids: CASSPPGLAGAYEQYF. The CDR3, as DNA: TGTGCCAGCAGTCCTCCCGGACTAGCGGGAGCCTACGAGCAGTACTTC.

The V and J genes are TRBV20-1 and TRBJ1-1; D unresolved. Trimming left V 1 base short and J 2 bases short, with 5 bases between. Looked up from germline, CDR1 is DFQATT and CDR2 is SNEGSKA (reference sequence). This CDR3 is built from 12 residues. The CDR3 DNA reads as TGCAGTGCTAGAGCCATTAACACTGAAGCTTTCTTT. Translated, it gives CSARAINTEAFF.

The chain links TRBV29-1 to TRBJ1-5; no firm D call. Trimming shortened V by 5 bases and J by 0 bases, and 14 bases separated the two germline ends. Germline CDR1 reads SQVTM; CDR2 reads ANQGSEA. The CDR3 totals 15 residues. CDR3 protein: CSVLLTGYSNQPQHF. CDR3 nucleotides: TGCAGCGTTCTGCTGACGGGATATAGCAATCAGCCCCAGCATTTT.

This clonotype was detected many times. This chain links TRBV4-2 with TRBJ2-1; 9 nucleotides agree with TRBD2. The J segment lost 4 bases and the V segment lost 1 base, leaving 2 bases of the junction unmatched. Germline V CDR1 and CDR2: LGHNA, YNFKEQ. This CDR3 contains 15 residues. The CDR3 sequence: CASSQVSGSYNEQFF. Written as DNA, the CDR3 is TGTGCCAGCAGCCAAGTTAGCGGGAGTTACAATGAGCAGTTCTTC.

Many counts were recorded for this clonotype. The chain uses TRBV29-1 and TRBJ2-2, with 11 bases identical to TRBD2. The V segment lost 6 bases and the J segment 4 bases; nucleotides outside the gene matches: 4. The CDR3 has 14 amino acids. The V gene's germline CDR1 is SQVTM and CDR2 ANQGSEA. CDR3 amino acids: CSVLSGRGTGELFF. In DNA, the CDR3 is TGCAGCGTGCTTAGCGGGAGGGGCACCGGGGAGCTGTTTTTT.

This clonotype has ten or more counts. This chain links TRBV5-1 with TRBJ1-2; 10 positions agree with TRBD1. The CDR3 consists of 15 residues. The germline gives CDR1 SGHRS, CDR2 YFSETQ. The J segment lost 5 bases and the V segment lost 4 bases, leaving 8 bases of the junction unmatched. DNA of the CDR3: TGCGCCAGCAGCCCGTCCGGGACAGGGGAATATGGCTACACCTTC. Encoded protein: CASSPSGTGEYGYTF. Full variable domain (outside the CDR3, taken from reference TRBV5-1 and TRBJ1-2): KAGVTQTPRYLIKTRGQQVTLSCSPISGHRSVSWYQQTPGQGLQFLFEYFSETQRNKGNFPGRFSGRQFSNSRSEMNVSTLELGDSALYLCASSPSGTGEYGYTFGSGTRLTVV.

The V call is TRBV24-1, the J call TRBJ2-3; D possibly uses TRBD1 or TRBD2 (6 bases each). CDR1 and CDR2 from the germline V gene are KGHDR and SFDVKD. Trimming left V 9 bases short and J 7 bases short, with 13 bases between. This CDR3 contains 12 residues. In nucleotides, the CDR3 is TGTGCCACCGGGCAAGGGGGGAATACGCAGTATTTT. This sequence encodes CATGQGGNTQYF.

This chain connects TRBV30 to TRBJ2-1; TRBD2 is a possible D gene (6 bases). Trimming shortened V by 7 bases and J by 14 bases, and 21 bases separated the two germline ends. The CDR3 covers 12 residues. Germline V gene lookup returns CDR1 GTSNPN and CDR2 SVGIG (reference sequence). The CDR3 is CASSGSGPRKFF. The CDR3 DNA sequence: TGTGCCTCCTCCGGGAGCGGGCCAAGGAAGTTCTTC.

V is TRBV18 and J is TRBJ1-1; 8 bases line up with TRBD1. In germline, CDR1 is KGHSH, CDR2 LQKENI. V gave up 3 bases and J gave up 0 bases; unmatched junction bases: 6. CDR3 length: 16 amino acids. CDR3 bases: TGTGCCAGCTCACCCAGGACAGGGAACATGAACACTGAAGCTTTCTTT. Amino acids: CASSPRTGNMNTEAFF.